This passage covers 11 T cell receptor beta chains from one sample sequenced in a study of cytomegalovirus exposure and HLA in healthy donors. Use of 60 Vbeta and 13 Jbeta primers characterized the PCR. Using immunoSEQ multiplex PCR, the repertoire was profiled, and TCRdb retains in-frame clones only, with some absent. The repertoire holds 200,000 to 300,000 clones, 81% seen once, with less than 8.5% in the top ten. The specimen sequenced was PBMCs. Receptors were obtained from a woman aged 55-70 years in good health and CMV-seropositive.

The J gene is TRBJ1-2, the V gene TRBV9, with D perhaps TRBD1 (5 bases). The CDR3 loop spans 17 amino acids. CDR1 SGDLS and CDR2 YYNGEE come from the germline V gene. V was pared by 4 bases and J by 4 bases, with 23 bases between. This chain's CDR3 is CASSTQRGNPASYGYTF. The CDR3 coding sequence is TGTGCCAGCAGCACTCAGCGGGGGAACCCCGCTAGCTATGGCTACACCTTC.

The chain is built from TRBV5-1 and TRBJ2-2, with 7 bases matching TRBD1. V shed 0 bases, J shed 3 bases, and the junction held 8 bases outside the gene matches. Germline V gene sequence: CDR1 SGHRS, CDR2 YFSETQ. The CDR3 loop spans 17 amino acids. The CDR3 region has the DNA TGCGCCAGCAGCTTGGGGCCAGGACAGGATCACACCGGGGAGCTGTTTTTT. Protein product: CASSLGPGQDHTGELFF.

The gene calls are TRBV6-1 and TRBJ1-6; 8 bases agree with TRBD1. Germline lookup yields CDR1 MNHNS and CDR2 SASEGT. V trimming: 2 bases; J trimming: 6 bases; junction bases outside the gene matches: 3. There are 15 residues in the CDR3. The CDR3 region has the DNA TGTGCCAGCAGTGAATTCGGACAGGGTAATTCACCCCTCCACTTT. It encodes CASSEFGQGNSPLHF.

The chain employs TRBV5-4 and TRBJ2-4; D may be TRBD2 (8 bases). V dropped 2 bases and J dropped 5 bases, with 23 bases sitting between them. The CDR3 length is 18 residues. Germline CDR1 is SGHNT and CDR2 is YYREEE (reference sequence). This chain's CDR3 is CASSLGTRGPEGENIQYF. CDR3 DNA sequence: TGTGCCAGCAGCTTAGGGACTAGGGGGCCAGAGGGAGAAAACATTCAGTACTTC.

The chain joins TRBV28 to TRBJ2-4; weak D call: TRBD2 (5 bases). Germline CDR1 is MDHEN and CDR2 is SYDVKM. This CDR3 comprises 16 residues. V was pared by 5 bases and J by 0 bases, with 14 bases between. The CDR3 DNA follows: TGTGCCAGCAGTAAAACTAGTGTGGGAGCCAAAAACATTCAGTACTTC. Protein product: CASSKTSVGAKNIQYF.

The gene calls are TRBV5-1 and TRBJ2-7; possibly TRBD1 for D (6 bases). This CDR3 contains 14 residues. V lost 0 bases and J lost 3, with 10 bases in between. Germline CDR1 SGHRS, CDR2 YFSETQ. This CDR3 reads CASSLEGHNYEQYF. CDR3 in DNA: TGCGCCAGCAGCTTGGAGGGACACAACTACGAGCAGTACTTC.

The chain joins TRBV5-1 to TRBJ1-1; weak D call: TRBD1 (6 bases). The germline gives CDR1 SGHRS, CDR2 YFSETQ. Trimming stripped 4 bases from V and 0 bases from J, with 16 bases between. CDR3 length: 16 residues. The DNA for the CDR3 is TGCGCCAGCAGCGGGACCAGGGGAGCGTTGAACACTGAAGCTTTCTTT. Translating it yields CASSGTRGALNTEAFF.

Worth noting for this clone: Other DNA sequences in this specimen translate into the identical CDR3. The gene calls are TRBV6-1 and TRBJ2-5; D gene unclear. V was shortened by 6 bases and J by 4 bases, with 15 bases between the two germline ends. Germline V gene sequence: CDR1 MNHNS, CDR2 SASEGT. The CDR3 is made up of 14 amino acids. CDR3 region: CASSPLGVLETQYF. CDR3 DNA: TGTGCCAGCAGCCCCTTAGGAGTCCTAGAGACCCAGTACTTC.

There are a few counts of this clone. The genes are TRBV30 and TRBJ1-3; no definite D call. The germline V gene encodes CDR1 GTSNPN and CDR2 SVGIG (reference sequence). V lost 1 base, J lost 2 bases, and 12 bases lay in between. The CDR3 is 15 residues long. The CDR3 DNA reads TGTGCCTGGAGTGGTACCCTACGAGCTGGAAACACCATATATTTT. Residues: CAWSGTLRAGNTIYF.

The chain combines TRBV9 with TRBJ1-6; 10 nucleotides align to TRBD1. In germline, CDR1 is SGDLS, CDR2 YYNGEE. The CDR3 has 15 amino acids. Germline trimming cut 4 bases from V and 8 bases from J; bases unmatched to any gene: 6. The CDR3 loop is CASSLGTGEDSPLHF. CDR3 nucleotides: TGTGCCAGCAGCCTCGGGACAGGGGAAGATTCACCCCTCCACTTT.

V is TRBV6-1 and J is TRBJ2-1; no firm D call. This CDR3 has 12 amino acids. Germline V gene lookup returns CDR1 MNHNS and CDR2 SASEGT. The ends were cut back, 5 bases at V and 7 bases at J, with 9 bases in the middle. The CDR3 coding sequence is TGTGCCAGCAGTCCCCTTTCGAATGAGCAGTTCTTC. Protein: CASSPLSNEQFF.